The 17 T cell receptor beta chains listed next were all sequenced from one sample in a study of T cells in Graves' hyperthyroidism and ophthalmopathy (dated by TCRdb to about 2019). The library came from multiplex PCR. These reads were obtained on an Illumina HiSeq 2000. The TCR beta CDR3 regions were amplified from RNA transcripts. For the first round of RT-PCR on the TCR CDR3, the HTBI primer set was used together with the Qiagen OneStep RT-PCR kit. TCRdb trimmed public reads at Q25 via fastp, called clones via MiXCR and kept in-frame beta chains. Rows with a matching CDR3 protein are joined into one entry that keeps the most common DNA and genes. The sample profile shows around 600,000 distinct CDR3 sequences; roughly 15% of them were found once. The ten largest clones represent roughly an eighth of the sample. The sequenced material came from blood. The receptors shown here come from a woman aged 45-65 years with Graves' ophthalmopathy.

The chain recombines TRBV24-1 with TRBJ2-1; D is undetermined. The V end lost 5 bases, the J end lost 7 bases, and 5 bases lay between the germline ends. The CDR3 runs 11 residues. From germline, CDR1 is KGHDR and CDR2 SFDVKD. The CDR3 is CATSVGNEQFF. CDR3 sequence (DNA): TGTGCCACCAGTGTCGGTAATGAGCAGTTCTTC.

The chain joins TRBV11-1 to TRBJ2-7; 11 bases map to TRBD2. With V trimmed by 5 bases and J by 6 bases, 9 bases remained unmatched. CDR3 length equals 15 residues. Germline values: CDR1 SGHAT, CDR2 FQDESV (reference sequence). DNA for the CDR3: TGTGCCAGCAGCCAGCTAGCGGGAGGAGAGGGCGAGCAGTACTTC. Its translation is CASSQLAGGEGEQYF. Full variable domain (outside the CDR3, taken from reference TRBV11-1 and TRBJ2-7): EAEVAQSPRYKITEKSQAVAFWCDPISGHATLYWYRQILGQGPELLVQFQDESVVDDSQLPKDRFSAERLKGVDSTLKIQPAELGDSAMYLCASSQLAGGEGEQYFGPGTRLTVT.

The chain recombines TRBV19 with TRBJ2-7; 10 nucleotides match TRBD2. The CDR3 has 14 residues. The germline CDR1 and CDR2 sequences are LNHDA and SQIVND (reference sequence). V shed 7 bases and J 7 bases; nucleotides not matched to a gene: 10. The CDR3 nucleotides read TGTGCCAGTACCCCTAGCGGGAGCTTGGGGGAGCAGTACTTC. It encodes CASTPSGSLGEQYF.

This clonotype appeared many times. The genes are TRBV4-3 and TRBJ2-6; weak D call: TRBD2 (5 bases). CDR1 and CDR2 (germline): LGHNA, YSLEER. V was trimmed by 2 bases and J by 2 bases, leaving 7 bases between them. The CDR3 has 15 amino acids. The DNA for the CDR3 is TGCGCCAGCAGCCAACCGGGAACTGGGGCCAACGTCCTGACTTTC. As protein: CASSQPGTGANVLTF.

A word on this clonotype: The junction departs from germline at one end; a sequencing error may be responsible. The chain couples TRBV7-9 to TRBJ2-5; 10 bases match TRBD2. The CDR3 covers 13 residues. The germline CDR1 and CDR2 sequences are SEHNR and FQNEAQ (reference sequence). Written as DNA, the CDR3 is TGTGCCAGCAGCTTAGATGGGACTAGCGCCCCAGTCTTC. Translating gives CASSLDGTSAPVF.

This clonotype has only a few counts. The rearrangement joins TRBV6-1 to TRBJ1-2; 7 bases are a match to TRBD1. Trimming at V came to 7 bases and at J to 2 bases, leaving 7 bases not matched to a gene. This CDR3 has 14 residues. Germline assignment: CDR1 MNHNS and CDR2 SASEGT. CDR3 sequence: CASISTGLNYGYTF. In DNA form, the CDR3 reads TGTGCCAGCATTTCGACAGGGCTGAACTATGGCTACACCTTC.

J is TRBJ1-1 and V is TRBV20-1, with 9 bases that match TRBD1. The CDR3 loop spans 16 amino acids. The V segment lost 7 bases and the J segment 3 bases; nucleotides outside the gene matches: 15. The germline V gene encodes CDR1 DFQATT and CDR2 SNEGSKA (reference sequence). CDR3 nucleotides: TGCAGTGTCTTCACAACAGGGGGCGGAGTCGACACTGAAGCTTTCTTT. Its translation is CSVFTTGGGVDTEAFF.

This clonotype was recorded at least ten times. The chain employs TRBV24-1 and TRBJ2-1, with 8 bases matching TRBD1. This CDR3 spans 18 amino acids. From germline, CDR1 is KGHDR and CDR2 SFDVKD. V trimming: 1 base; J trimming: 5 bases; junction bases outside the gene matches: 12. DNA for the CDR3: TGTGCCACCAGTGATTTAGCGGGCCGGGACAGGCAACACAATGAGCAGTTCTTC. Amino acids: CATSDLAGRDRQHNEQFF.

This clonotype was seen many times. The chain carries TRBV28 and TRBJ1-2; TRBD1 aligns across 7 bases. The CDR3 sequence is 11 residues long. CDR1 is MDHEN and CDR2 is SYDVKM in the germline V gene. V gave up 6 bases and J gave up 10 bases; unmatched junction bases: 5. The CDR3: CASRADRDYTF. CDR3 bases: TGTGCCAGCAGGGCCGACAGGGACTACACCTTC.

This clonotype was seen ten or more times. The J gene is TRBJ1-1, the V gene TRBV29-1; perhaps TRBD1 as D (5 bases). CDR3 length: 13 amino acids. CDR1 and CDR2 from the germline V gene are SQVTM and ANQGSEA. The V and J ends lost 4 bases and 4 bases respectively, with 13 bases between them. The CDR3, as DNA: TGCAGCGTTGTCTGGGGGTGGAGCACTGAAGCTTTCTTT. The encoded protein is CSVVWGWSTEAFF.

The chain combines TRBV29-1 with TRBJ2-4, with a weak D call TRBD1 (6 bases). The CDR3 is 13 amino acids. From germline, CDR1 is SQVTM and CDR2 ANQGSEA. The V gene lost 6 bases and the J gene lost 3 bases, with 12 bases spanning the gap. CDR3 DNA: TGCAGCGTCCTACAGGGAAGCAAAAACATTCAGTACTTC. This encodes CSVLQGSKNIQYF.

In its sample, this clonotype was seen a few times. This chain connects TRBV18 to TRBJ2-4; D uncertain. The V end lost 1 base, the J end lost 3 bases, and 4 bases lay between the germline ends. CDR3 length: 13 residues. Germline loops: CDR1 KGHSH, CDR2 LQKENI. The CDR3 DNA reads TGTGCCAGCTCACCACTTAGCAAAAACATTCAGTACTTC. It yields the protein CASSPLSKNIQYF.

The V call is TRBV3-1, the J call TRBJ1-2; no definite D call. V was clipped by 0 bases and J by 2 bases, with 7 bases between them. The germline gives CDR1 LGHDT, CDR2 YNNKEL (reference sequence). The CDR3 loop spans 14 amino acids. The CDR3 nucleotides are TGTGCCAGCAGCCAAGACGTCGTGAACTATGGCTACACCTTC. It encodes CASSQDVVNYGYTF.

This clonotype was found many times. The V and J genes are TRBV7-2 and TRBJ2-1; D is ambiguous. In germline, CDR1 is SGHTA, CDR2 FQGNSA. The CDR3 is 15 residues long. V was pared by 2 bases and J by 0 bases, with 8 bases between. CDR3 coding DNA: TGTGCCAGCAGCTTACAGGAAAGCTCCTACAATGAGCAGTTCTTC. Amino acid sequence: CASSLQESSYNEQFF.

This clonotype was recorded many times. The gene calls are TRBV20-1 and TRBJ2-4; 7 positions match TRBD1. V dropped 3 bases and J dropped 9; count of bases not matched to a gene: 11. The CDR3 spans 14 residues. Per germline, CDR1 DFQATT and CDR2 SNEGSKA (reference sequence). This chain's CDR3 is CSASYRQGPSIQYF. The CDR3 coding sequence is TGCAGTGCTAGTTACCGACAGGGCCCGTCCATTCAGTACTTC.

CDR3 DNA sequence: TGTGCCAGAGGGGGGGGGGAGCTGTTTTTT. Protein: CARGGGELFF. V gene TRBV12-3 or TRBV12-4 combines with J gene TRBJ2-2; D is perhaps TRBD1 or TRBD2 (6 bases each). The germline V and J ends were trimmed by 9 bases and 8 bases, with 7 bases remaining between them. This CDR3 has 10 residues.

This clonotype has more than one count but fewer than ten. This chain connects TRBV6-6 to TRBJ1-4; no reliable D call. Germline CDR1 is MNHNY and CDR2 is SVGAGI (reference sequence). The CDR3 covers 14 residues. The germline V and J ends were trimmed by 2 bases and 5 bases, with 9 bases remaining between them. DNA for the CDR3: TGTGCCAGCAGTTACCGAGTAAAAAATGAAAAACTGTTTTTT. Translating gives CASSYRVKNEKLFF.